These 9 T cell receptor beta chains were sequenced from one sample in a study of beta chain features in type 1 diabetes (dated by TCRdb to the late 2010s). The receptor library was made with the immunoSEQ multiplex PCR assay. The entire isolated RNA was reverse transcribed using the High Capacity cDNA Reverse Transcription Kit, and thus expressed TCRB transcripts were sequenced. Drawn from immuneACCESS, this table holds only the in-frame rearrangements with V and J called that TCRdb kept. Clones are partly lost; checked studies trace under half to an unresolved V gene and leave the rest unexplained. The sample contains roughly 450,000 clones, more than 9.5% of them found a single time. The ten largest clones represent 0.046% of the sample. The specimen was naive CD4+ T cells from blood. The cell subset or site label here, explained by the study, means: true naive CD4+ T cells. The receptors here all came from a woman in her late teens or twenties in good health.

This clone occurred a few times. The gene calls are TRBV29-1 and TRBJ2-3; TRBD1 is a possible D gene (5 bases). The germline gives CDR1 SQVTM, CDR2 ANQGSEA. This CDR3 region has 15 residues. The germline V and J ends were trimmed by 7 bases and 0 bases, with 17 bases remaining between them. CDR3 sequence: CSAMTVLSSTDTQYF. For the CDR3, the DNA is TGCAGCGCTATGACAGTGCTCTCTAGCACAGATACGCAGTATTTT.

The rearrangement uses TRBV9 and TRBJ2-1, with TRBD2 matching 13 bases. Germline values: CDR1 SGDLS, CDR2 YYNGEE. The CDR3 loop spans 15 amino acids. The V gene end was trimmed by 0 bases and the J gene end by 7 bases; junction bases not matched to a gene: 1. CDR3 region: CASSVALAGGNEQFF. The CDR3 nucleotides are TGTGCCAGCAGCGTAGCACTAGCGGGGGGGAATGAGCAGTTCTTC.

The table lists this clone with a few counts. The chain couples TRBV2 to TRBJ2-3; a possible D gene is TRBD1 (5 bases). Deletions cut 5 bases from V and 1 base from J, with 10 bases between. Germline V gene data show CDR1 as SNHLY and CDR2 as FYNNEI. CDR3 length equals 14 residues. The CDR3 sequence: CASSQQGRTDTQYF. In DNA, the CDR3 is TGTGCCAGCAGTCAGCAGGGCCGCACAGATACGCAGTATTTT.

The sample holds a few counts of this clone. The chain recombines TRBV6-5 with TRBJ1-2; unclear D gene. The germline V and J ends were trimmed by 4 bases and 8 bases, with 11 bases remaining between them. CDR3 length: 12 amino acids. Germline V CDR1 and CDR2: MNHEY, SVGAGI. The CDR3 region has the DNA TGTGCCAGCAGTTCCCGAACGAAGGGCTACACCTTC. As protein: CASSSRTKGYTF.

CDR3 nucleotides: TGTGCCAGCAGTTTGAGGGGGAACACTGAAGCTTTCTTT. Translated: CASSLRGNTEAFF. The gene calls are TRBV28 and TRBJ1-1, with a weak D call TRBD1 (5 bases). V was clipped by 3 bases and J by 1 base, with 6 bases between them. Per the germline V gene, CDR1 is MDHEN and CDR2 is SYDVKM. The CDR3 consists of 13 residues.

The CDR3: CASSFAGGNNEQFF. The DNA of the CDR3 is TGTGCCAGCAGCTTTGCAGGGGGGAACAATGAGCAGTTCTTC. The J gene is TRBJ2-1, the V gene TRBV7-9, with D possibly TRBD1 on 7 matching bases. From germline, CDR1 is SEHNR and CDR2 FQNEAQ (reference sequence). CDR3 length: 14 residues. V lost 3 bases and J lost 5, with 11 bases in between. Complete variable domain (other parts from reference TRBV7-9 and TRBJ2-1): DTGVSQNPRHKITKRGQNVTFRCDPISEHNRLYWYRQTLGQGPEFLTYFQNEAQLEKSRLLSDRFSAERPKGSFSTLEIQRTEQGDSAMYLCASSFAGGNNEQFFGPGTRLTVL.

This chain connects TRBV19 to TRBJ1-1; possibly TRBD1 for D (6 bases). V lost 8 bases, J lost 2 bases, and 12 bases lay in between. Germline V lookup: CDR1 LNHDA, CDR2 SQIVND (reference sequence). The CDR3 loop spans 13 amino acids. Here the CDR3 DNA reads TGTGCCAGTGCCAGGGGCGCTAACACTGAAGCTTTCTTT. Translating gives CASARGANTEAFF.

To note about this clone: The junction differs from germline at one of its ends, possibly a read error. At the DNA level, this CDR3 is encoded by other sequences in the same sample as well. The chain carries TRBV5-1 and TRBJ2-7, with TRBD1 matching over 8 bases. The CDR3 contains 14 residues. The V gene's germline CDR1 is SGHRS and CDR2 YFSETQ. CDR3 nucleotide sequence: TGCGCCAGCAGCCCCAGGACAGGGAAGAACGAGCAGTACTTT. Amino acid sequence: CASSPRTGKNEQYF.

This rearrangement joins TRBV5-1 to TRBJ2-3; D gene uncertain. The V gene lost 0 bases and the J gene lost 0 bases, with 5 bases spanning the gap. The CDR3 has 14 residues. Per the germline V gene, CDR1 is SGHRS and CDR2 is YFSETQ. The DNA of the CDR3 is TGCGCCAGCAGCTTGGATACCAGCACAGATACGCAGTATTTT. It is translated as CASSLDTSTDTQYF.